Below are 21 T cell receptor beta chains sequenced from a single sample in a study of blood T cell repertoires in COVID-19. Clones were sequenced by immunoSEQ multiplex PCR, and TCRdb holds only the in-frame ones, with some missing. The repertoire holds over 35,000 clones, with around four fifths as singletons. Sample: peripheral blood. The receptors were gathered from a human donor in a cohort sampled during active COVID-19.

The chain employs TRBV5-6 and TRBJ2-5; 10 bases fit TRBD2. The CDR3 totals 15 residues. Germline trimming cut 4 bases from V and 5 bases from J; bases unmatched to any gene: 8. CDR1 and CDR2 (germline): SGHDT, YYEEEE. The CDR3 DNA sequence: TGTGCCAGCAGCCCCGGACTAGCGGAGGGGGAGACCCAGTACTTC. It yields the protein CASSPGLAEGETQYF.

This chain uses TRBV30 with TRBJ2-5, with D possibly being TRBD2 (5 bases). Deletions cut 7 bases from V and 3 bases from J, with 15 bases between. The CDR3 is made up of 13 amino acids. The germline CDR1 and CDR2 sequences are GTSNPN and SVGIG (reference sequence). The CDR3 loop reads CASRGLFKETQYF. In DNA form, the CDR3 reads TGTGCCTCCAGAGGACTTTTTAAAGAGACCCAGTACTTC.

The chain carries TRBV11-2 and TRBJ1-3, with a weak D call TRBD1 (6 bases). CDR1 SGHAT and CDR2 FQNNGV come from the germline V gene. CDR3 length: 15 residues. Trimming shortened V by 4 bases and J by 2 bases, and 12 bases separated the two germline ends. CDR3 sequence reads: CASSYQAGAGNTIYF. Written as DNA, the CDR3 is TGTGCCAGCAGCTATCAGGCAGGGGCTGGAAACACCATATATTTT.

This chain links TRBV13 with TRBJ2-3; TRBD2 matches 10 bases. Unmatched junction bases numbered 4, after V lost 4 bases and J lost 3 bases. Germline CDR1 is PRHDT and CDR2 is FYEKMQ (reference sequence). The CDR3 consists of 15 residues. For the CDR3, the DNA is TGTGCCAGCAGCTCTACTAGCGGGGAGACAGATACGCAGTATTTT. It yields the protein CASSSTSGETDTQYF.

The chain employs TRBV10-3 and TRBJ2-1; TRBD1 aligns across 7 bases. Germline loops: CDR1 ENHRY, CDR2 SYGVKD. The CDR3 covers 11 residues. The J segment lost 6 bases and the V segment lost 10 bases, leaving 3 bases of the junction unmatched. CDR3 in amino acids: CATHRGNEQFF. As DNA, the CDR3 is TGTGCCACTCACAGGGGCAATGAGCAGTTCTTC.

This chain links TRBV19 with TRBJ2-7; 7 bases are shared with TRBD1. The V gene's germline CDR1 is LNHDA and CDR2 SQIVND (reference sequence). The CDR3 spans 13 residues. J gave up 3 bases and V 5 bases, and 4 bases lay outside the gene matches. CDR3 sequence reads: CASSLQGFYEQYF. The CDR3 nucleotides are TGTGCCAGTAGTCTACAGGGGTTCTACGAGCAGTACTTC. Filled out from reference TRBV19 and TRBJ2-7, the complete variable domain reads DGGITQSPKYLFRKEGQNVTLSCEQNLNHDAMYWYRQDPGQGLRLIYYSQIVNDFQKGDIAEGYSVSREKKESFPLTVTSAQKNPTAFYLCASSLQGFYEQYFGPGTRLTVT.

V and J are TRBV6-2 or TRBV6-3 and TRBJ2-1, with 8 bases aligning to TRBD2. CDR1 is MNHEY and CDR2 is SVGEGT in the germline V gene. The trim removed 2 bases at V and 6 bases at J, leaving 9 bases unmatched. CDR3 length: 16 residues. The CDR3 bases are TGTGCCAGCAGTTACCATAGCGGGGCGCACCGCAATGAGCAGTTCTTC. Protein sequence: CASSYHSGAHRNEQFF.

V is TRBV19 and J is TRBJ1-3; a possible D gene is TRBD1 (6 bases). This CDR3 comprises 15 residues. Deletions cut 8 bases from V and 2 bases from J, with 16 bases between. Germline V gene lookup returns CDR1 LNHDA and CDR2 SQIVND (reference sequence). The CDR3 coding sequence is TGTGCCAGTTCTTTTCGGGGGGCGGCTGGAAACACCATATATTTT. Translating gives CASSFRGAAGNTIYF.

The chain links TRBV13 to TRBJ2-3; 9 bases match TRBD1. The length of the CDR3 is 16 residues. Germline trimming cut 6 bases from V and 0 bases from J; bases unmatched to any gene: 7. Germline CDR1 is PRHDT and CDR2 is FYEKMQ (reference sequence). The CDR3 region is CASRSQGARSTDTQYF. DNA for the CDR3: TGTGCCAGCAGGTCACAGGGGGCAAGAAGCACAGATACGCAGTATTTT.

The chain is built from TRBV7-2 and TRBJ2-7; tentatively, D is TRBD1 (5 bases). CDR3 length: 14 residues. CDR1 is SGHTA and CDR2 is FQGNSA in the germline V gene. V dropped 1 base and J dropped 7 bases, with 14 bases sitting between them. The CDR3 protein is CASSLGTSLSEQYF. The CDR3 region has the DNA TGTGCCAGCAGCTTAGGGACAAGCTTAAGTGAGCAGTACTTC.

The gene calls are TRBV4-2 and TRBJ1-5, with a tentative D call TRBD1 (6 bases). The germline V and J ends were trimmed by 0 bases and 1 base, with 7 bases remaining between them. There are 15 residues in the CDR3. In germline, CDR1 is LGHNA, CDR2 YNFKEQ. DNA for the CDR3: TGTGCCAGCAGCCAAGAACAGGGAAGCAATCAGCCCCAGCATTTT. This translates into CASSQEQGSNQPQHF.

The chain links TRBV12-3 or TRBV12-4 to TRBJ1-1, with 8 bases that match TRBD1. The CDR3 extends over 13 amino acids. V lost 6 bases to trimming and J lost 7 bases; unmatched junction nucleotides: 7. CDR3 sequence: CASSRDRGVEAFF. The CDR3 bases are TGTGCCAGCAGCCGCGACAGGGGAGTTGAAGCTTTCTTT.

This chain links TRBV3-1 (or the pseudogene TRBV3-2) with TRBJ1-2; D gene unclear. Germline lookup yields CDR1 LGHDT and CDR2 YNNKEL (reference sequence). The CDR3 extends over 12 amino acids. Trimming left V 0 bases short and J 4 bases short, with 3 bases between. The CDR3 loop is CASSQELYGYTF. DNA for the CDR3: TGTGCCAGCAGCCAAGAACTCTATGGCTACACCTTC.

The chain recombines TRBV4-3 with TRBJ2-5, with a possible D match to TRBD2 (5 bases). V lost 4 bases and J 1 base, leaving 7 bases between the germline ends. Germline assignment: CDR1 LGHNA and CDR2 YSLEER. CDR3 length equals 13 residues. CDR3 sequence: CASSPGVQETQYF. The CDR3 DNA is TGCGCCAGCAGCCCCGGGGTCCAAGAGACCCAGTACTTC.

The chain carries TRBV14 and TRBJ2-2, with D uncertain. Trimming stripped 3 bases from V and 1 base from J, with 9 bases between. This CDR3 has 15 amino acids. CDR1 is SGHDN, CDR2 FVKESK, per germline. CDR3 sequence (DNA): TGTGCCAGCAGCCATTTAACAGAGAACACCGGGGAGCTGTTTTTT. This encodes CASSHLTENTGELFF.

The genes are TRBV7-2 and TRBJ1-1; 7 nucleotides line up with TRBD1. Germline values: CDR1 SGHTA, CDR2 FQGNSA. This CDR3 region has 14 residues. The trim removed 5 bases at V and 7 bases at J, leaving 10 bases unmatched. CDR3 loop: CASSPTLQGYEAFF. The CDR3 coding sequence is TGTGCCAGCAGCCCAACTCTACAGGGGTATGAAGCTTTCTTT.

The rearrangement links TRBV9 to TRBJ1-1; no firm D call. The germline V gene has CDR1 SGDLS and CDR2 YYNGEE. CDR3 length equals 12 residues. V was trimmed by 4 bases and J by 0 bases, leaving 4 bases between them. The CDR3 sequence is CASSTLNTEAFF. In DNA form, the CDR3 reads TGTGCCAGCAGCACTCTGAACACTGAAGCTTTCTTT.

The J gene is TRBJ2-7, the V gene TRBV6-6, with TRBD1 matching over 10 bases. V lost 6 bases and J lost 6; bases outside the gene matches: 8. The CDR3 totals 14 residues. The germline CDR1 and CDR2 sequences are MNHNY and SVGAGI (reference sequence). The CDR3 here is CASRAGTGESEQYF. CDR3 sequence (DNA): TGTGCCAGCAGGGCCGGGACAGGGGAAAGCGAGCAGTACTTC.

This rearrangement joins TRBV11-1 to TRBJ1-6, with D unresolved. Germline V gives CDR1 SGHAT, CDR2 FQDESV (reference sequence). Trimming cost V 0 bases and J 11 bases, with 14 bases left between them. The CDR3 covers 15 residues. The CDR3 loop reads CASSLAGRGATPLHF. In DNA form, the CDR3 reads TGTGCCAGCAGCTTAGCCGGGAGAGGAGCGACACCCCTCCACTTT.

The V and J genes are TRBV4-1 and TRBJ1-3, with D unclear. The V gene lost 2 bases and the J gene lost 0 bases, with 5 bases spanning the gap. Germline CDR1 is MGHRA and CDR2 is YSYEKL. This CDR3 has 14 amino acids. In DNA form, the CDR3 reads TGCGCCAGCAGCCAAACACCCTCTGGAAACACCATATATTTT. Encoded protein: CASSQTPSGNTIYF.

The chain couples TRBV2 to TRBJ1-6; TRBD1 aligns across 9 bases. There are 14 residues in the CDR3. The V segment lost 5 bases and the J segment 8 bases; nucleotides outside the gene matches: 4. Germline V gives CDR1 SNHLY, CDR2 FYNNEI. The CDR3 loop reads CASSRDRDYSPLHF. CDR3 nucleotide sequence: TGTGCCAGCAGTCGGGACAGGGATTATTCACCCCTCCACTTT.